This T cell receptor (beta chain) was recovered during a study of T-cell reconstitution after alpha-beta-depleted transplantation in children. It was with unique molecular identifiers that the TCRbeta library was prepared. Each CDR3 protein is one row after TCRdb ran MiXCR on the PCR reads. The repertoire holds hundreds of thousands of distinct CDR3 sequences, with over 15% as singletons. Germline CDR1 reads KGHSH; CDR2 reads LQKENI. V shed 1 base and J shed 0 bases, with 13 bases lying between them. This CDR3 region has 17 residues. The source is a human donor who donated a stem cell graft to a child with acute myeloid leukemia. The chain links TRBV18 to TRBJ2-1; no clear D. Sequencing was performed on PBMCs from the stem cell graft donor, taken from the stem cell graft. CDR3 region: CASSPRSATRSYNEQFF. The DNA for the CDR3 is TGTGCCAGCTCACCACGGTCAGCGACCCGCTCCTACAATGAGCAGTTCTTC.